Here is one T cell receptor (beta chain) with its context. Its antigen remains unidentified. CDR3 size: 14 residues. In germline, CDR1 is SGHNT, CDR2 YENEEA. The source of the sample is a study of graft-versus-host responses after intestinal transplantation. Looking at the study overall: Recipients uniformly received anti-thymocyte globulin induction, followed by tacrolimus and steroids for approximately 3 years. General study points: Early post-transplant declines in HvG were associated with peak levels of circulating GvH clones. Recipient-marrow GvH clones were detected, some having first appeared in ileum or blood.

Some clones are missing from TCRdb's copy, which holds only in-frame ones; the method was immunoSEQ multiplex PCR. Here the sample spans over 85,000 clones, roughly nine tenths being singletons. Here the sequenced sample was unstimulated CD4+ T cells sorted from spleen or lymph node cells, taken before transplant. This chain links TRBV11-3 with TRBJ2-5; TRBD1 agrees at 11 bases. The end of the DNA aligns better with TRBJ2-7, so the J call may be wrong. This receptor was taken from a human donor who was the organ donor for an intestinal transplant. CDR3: CASSLGGTGGEQYF. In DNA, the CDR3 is TGTGCCAGCAGCTTAGGTGGGACAGGGGGCGAGCAGTACTTC.